This is a list of T cell receptor beta chains from one sample in a study of tumor-infiltrating lymphocytes in primary liver carcinoma. From the multiplex PCR reads, TCRdb called clonotypes with MiXCR, one entry per CDR3 protein. The sample comprises roughly 330,000 distinct CDR3 sequences, about 61% of which are singletons, and under 8.5% rests with the top ten. Sequenced: peripheral blood. The receptors come from a man aged 35 to 55 with primary liver carcinoma and hepatitis B virus infection. Both conserved end residues are trimmed from each CDR3. Fields, in order: V gene, clone size, CDR3 protein. Size is stated for part of the rows, as once, few or many counts, or as a class when the clone is expanded.

TRBV11-2 once AGSEGSGRSHEQY
TRBV28 many ASSSSEREQF
TRBV13 - VSSLPVDEQF
TRBV6-1 few ASSATSGGVDTQY
TRBV11-2 - ASLGGLAENIQY
TRBV4-3 many ASSRDRDYGYT
TRBV11-3 - ASNFAGEQF
TRBV6-5 - ASSVGQRWAQH
TRBV5-1 - ASSPDAHEQY
TRBV12-3/TRBV12-4 many ASSWGGGAGNQPQH
TRBV4-2 - ASSQDGGSIQPQH
TRBV7-9 - ASSFNWPRAGELV
TRBV24-1 - DTSDPREGYNEQF
TRBV11-2 once ASSLGLAISSEQH
TRBV29-1 - SDRQGTEAL
TRBV5-1 - ASSAAGTSGRVRSYNEQF
TRBV29-1 many SASGSSDTQY
TRBV7-8 - DSGPGAGSGDTQY
TRBV6-5 once ASSWGQGMSTEAF
TRBV11-2 - ASSPQRQTYDYT
TRBV5-6 - ASSYRRGWTEAF
TRBV5-4 - ASSSNSVTEAF
TRBV10-3 - AISVGQPYNSPLH
TRBV28 many ASSPLAGGDSGTDTQY
TRBV6-1 few ASSEAPGAGTQC
TRBV5-4 - ASSLLGLAAEQF
TRBV12-3/TRBV12-4 - ANFEDSYGYI
TRBV13 - VSSTRTSVQETQC
TRBV11-2 many ASSLDGTGIQETQY
TRBV4-3 - ASSQDWDRAGNQPQH
TRBV7-8 few ASSLVRETDTQY
TRBV11-1 - ASSDLEGGLNEQS
TRBV30 - AWSPPGVATDTQY
TRBV30 - AWSGYDGYT
TRBV11-1 - ASILTGSGSPLH
TRBV6-1 - TSSKGESDQPQH
TRBV5-1 few ASRPGQDTDTQY
TRBV4-1 - TISQAHGPSSTDTQY
TRBV12-3/TRBV12-4 - ASSSWTSTYGYT
TRBV11-2 - ASSLSLTSDNEQF
TRBV5-4 once ASTLPLGKLF
TRBV6-1 - ASSAPRAGVSASTYTQY
TRBV4-1 - ASNQVMEQGLGQPQH
TRBV5-6 few ASSWRLSGEQF
TRBV12-3/TRBV12-4 many ASSSVGEQY
TRBV10-3 - AISEARNYGYA
TRBV24-1 - ATSDLGTGVSSHNEQF
TRBV11-2 - TSSRDMGSNQPQH
TRBV5-4 - ASSLPGEPVGELF
TRBV7-9 - ASSLATAYNGQF
TRBV6-6 many ASSYGSPHFQETQY
TRBV4-2 - ASSQDSREAF
TRBV6-5 - ARSYQQGRAF
TRBV11-2 - VSSLPGKVYEQY
TRBV18 - ASSPRRGGNQETQY